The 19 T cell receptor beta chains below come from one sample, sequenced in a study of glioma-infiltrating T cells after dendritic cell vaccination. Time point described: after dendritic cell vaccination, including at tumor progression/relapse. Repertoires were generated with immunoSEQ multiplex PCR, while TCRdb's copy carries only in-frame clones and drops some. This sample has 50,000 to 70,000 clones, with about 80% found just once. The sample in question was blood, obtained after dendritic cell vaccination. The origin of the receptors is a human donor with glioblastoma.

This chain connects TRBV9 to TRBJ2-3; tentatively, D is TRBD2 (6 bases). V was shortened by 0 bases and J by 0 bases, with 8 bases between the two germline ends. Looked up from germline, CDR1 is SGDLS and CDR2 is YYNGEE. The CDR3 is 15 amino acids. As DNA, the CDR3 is TGTGCCAGCAGCGTAGATGCGGGGAGCACAGATACGCAGTATTTT. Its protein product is CASSVDAGSTDTQYF.

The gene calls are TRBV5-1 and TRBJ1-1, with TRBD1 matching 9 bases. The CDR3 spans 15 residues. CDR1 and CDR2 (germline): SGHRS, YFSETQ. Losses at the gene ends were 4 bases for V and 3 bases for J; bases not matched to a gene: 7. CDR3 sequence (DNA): TGCGCCAGCAGCAGGGACAGGGCGGCGGACACTGAAGCTTTCTTT. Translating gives CASSRDRAADTEAFF.

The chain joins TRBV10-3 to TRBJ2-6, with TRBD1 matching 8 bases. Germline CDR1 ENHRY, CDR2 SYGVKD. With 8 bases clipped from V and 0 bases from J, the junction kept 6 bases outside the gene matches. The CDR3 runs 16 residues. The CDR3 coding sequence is TGTGCCATCCCGGGACAGGCTAACTCTGGGGCCAACGTCCTGACTTTC. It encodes CAIPGQANSGANVLTF.

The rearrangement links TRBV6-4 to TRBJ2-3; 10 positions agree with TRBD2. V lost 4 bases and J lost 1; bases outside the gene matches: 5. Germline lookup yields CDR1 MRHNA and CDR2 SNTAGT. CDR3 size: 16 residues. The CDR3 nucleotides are TGTGCCAGCAGTGGCACCGGGACTAGCGGCACAGATACGCAGTATTTT. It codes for CASSGTGTSGTDTQYF.

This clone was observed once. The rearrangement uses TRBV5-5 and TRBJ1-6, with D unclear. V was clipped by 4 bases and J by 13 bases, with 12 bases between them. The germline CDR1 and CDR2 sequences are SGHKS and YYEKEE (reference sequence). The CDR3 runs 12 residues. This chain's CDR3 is CASSLTNFPLHF. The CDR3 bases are TGTGCCAGCAGCCTTACAAATTTCCCCCTCCACTTT.

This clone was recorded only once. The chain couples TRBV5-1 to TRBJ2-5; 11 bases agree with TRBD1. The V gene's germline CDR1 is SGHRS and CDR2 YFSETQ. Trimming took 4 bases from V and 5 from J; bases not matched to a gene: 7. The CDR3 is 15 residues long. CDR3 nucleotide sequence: TGCGCCAGCAGCCATGGGACAGGGGGTATGGAGACCCAGTACTTC. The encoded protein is CASSHGTGGMETQYF. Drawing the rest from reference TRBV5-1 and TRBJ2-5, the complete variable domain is KAGVTQTPRYLIKTRGQQVTLSCSPISGHRSVSWYQQTPGQGLQFLFEYFSETQRNKGNFPGRFSGRQFSNSRSEMNVSTLELGDSALYLCASSHGTGGMETQYFGPGTRLLVL.

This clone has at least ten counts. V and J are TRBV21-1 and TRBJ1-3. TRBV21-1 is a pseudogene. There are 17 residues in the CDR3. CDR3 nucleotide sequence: TGTGCCAGCAGCAAACGATGCCGACTCAGCTCTGGAAACACCATATATTTT. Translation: CASSKRCRLSSGNTIYF.

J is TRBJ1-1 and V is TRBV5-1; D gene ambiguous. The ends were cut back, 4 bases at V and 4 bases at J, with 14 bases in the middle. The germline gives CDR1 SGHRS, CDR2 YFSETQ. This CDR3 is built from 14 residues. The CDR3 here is CASSLENRGTEAFF. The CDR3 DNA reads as TGCGCCAGCAGCCTGGAAAATCGGGGCACTGAAGCTTTCTTT.

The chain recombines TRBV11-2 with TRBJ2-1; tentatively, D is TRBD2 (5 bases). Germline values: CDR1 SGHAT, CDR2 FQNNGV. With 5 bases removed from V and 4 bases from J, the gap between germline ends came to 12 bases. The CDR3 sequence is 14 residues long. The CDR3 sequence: CASSPRGWYNEQFF. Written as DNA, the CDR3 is TGTGCCAGCAGCCCACGGGGATGGTACAATGAGCAGTTCTTC.

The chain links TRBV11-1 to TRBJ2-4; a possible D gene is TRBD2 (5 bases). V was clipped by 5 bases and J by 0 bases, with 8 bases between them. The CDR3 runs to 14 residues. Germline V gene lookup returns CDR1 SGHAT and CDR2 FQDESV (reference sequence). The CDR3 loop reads CASSSGVAKNIQYF. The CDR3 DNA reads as TGTGCCAGCAGCAGCGGAGTAGCCAAAAACATTCAGTACTTC.

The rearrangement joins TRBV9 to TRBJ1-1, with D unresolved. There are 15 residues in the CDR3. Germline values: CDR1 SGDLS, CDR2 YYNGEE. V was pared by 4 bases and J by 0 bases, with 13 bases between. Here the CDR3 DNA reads TGTGCCAGCAGCCCAAGCGGTCAGATGAACACTGAAGCTTTCTTT. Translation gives CASSPSGQMNTEAFF.

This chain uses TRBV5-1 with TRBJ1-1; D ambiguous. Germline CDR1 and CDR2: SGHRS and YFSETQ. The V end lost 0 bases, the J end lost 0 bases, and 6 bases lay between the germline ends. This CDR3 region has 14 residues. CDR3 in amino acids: CASSLAVVNTEAFF. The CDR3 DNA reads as TGCGCCAGCAGCTTGGCCGTCGTGAACACTGAAGCTTTCTTT.

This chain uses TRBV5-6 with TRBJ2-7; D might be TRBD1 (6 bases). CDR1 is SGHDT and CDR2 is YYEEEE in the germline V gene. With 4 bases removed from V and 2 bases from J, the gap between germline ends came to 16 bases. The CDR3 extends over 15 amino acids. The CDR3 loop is CASSPKYGTPYEQYF. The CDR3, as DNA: TGTGCCAGCAGCCCCAAATACGGGACACCCTACGAGCAGTACTTC.

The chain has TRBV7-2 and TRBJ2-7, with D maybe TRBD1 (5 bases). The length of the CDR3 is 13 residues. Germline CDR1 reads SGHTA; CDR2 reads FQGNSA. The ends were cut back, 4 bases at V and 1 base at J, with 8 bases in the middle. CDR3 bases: TGTGCCAGCAGCTATCAGGGTTCCTACGAGCAGTACTTC. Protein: CASSYQGSYEQYF.

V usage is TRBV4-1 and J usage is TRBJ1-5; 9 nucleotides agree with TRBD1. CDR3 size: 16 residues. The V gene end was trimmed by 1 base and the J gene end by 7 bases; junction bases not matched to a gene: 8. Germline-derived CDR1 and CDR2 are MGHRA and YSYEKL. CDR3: CASSQGVTGGEQPQHF. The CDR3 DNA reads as TGCGCCAGCAGCCAAGGGGTAACAGGGGGCGAGCAGCCCCAGCATTTT.

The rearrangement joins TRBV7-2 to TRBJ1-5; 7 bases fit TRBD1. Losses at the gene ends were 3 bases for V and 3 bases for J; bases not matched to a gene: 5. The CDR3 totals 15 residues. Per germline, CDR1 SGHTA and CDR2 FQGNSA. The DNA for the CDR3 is TGTGCCAGCAGCTTTAACAGGGGCACCAATCAGCCCCAGCATTTT. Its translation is CASSFNRGTNQPQHF.

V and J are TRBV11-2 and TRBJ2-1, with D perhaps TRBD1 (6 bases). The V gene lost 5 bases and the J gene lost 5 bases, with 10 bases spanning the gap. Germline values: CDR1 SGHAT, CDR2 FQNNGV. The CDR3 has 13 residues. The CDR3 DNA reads TGTGCCAGCAGCCTCGGACAGAACAATGAGCAGTTCTTC. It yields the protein CASSLGQNNEQFF.

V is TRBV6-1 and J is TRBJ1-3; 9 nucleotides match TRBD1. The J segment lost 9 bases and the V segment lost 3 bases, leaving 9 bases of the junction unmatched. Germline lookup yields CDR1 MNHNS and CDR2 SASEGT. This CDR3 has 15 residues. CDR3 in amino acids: CASSDRDREFGTIYF. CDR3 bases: TGTGCCAGCAGTGATCGGGACAGGGAGTTCGGCACCATATATTTT.

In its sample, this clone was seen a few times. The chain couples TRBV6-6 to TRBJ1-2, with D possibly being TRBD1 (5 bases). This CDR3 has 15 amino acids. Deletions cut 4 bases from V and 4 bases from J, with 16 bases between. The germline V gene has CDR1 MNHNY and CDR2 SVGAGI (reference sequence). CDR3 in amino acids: CASSSGSGDGYGYTF. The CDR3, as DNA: TGTGCCAGCAGTTCGGGGTCGGGGGACGGCTATGGCTACACCTTC.